This TCR beta chain was documented in a study of patients and donors after allogeneic stem cell transplantation. TCRdb independently ran MiXCR on the RT-PCR reads; one entry per CDR3 protein. Of hundreds of thousands of distinct CDR3 sequences in the sample, more than 15% were seen once. Germline lookup yields CDR1 SGHAT and CDR2 FQDESV (reference sequence). The CDR3 is 18 amino acids. Deletions cut 2 bases from V and 4 bases from J, with 21 bases between. Material: blood, either unsorted or a sorted T cell fraction (not recorded which). V gene TRBV11-1 combines with J gene TRBJ1-5; the D gene is possibly TRBD1 (5 bases). This TCR came from a human donor who was either an allogeneic HSCT recipient or a stem cell or donor lymphocyte infusion donor (not recorded which). It is not recorded whose cells these are; they may come from a transplant donor. CDR3 DNA: TGTGCCAGCAGCTTATACGTCCCAGAGTCACGGGGGAATCAGCCCCAGCATTTT. Its protein product is CASSLYVPESRGNQPQHF.